The 10 T cell receptor beta chains listed next were all sequenced from one sample in a study of identical twins. TCRdb reprocessed the 5' RACE reads with MiXCR, giving one entry per CDR3 protein. The sample carries fewer than 900,000 distinct CDR3 sequences, about 20% recorded once. This sample was also put to use in a study of T cells expressing NK-cell markers.

Material: PBMCs. These receptors originate from a woman aged 18-29 years in good health.

The CDR3 spells CASSYSSFAGTGAAFF. In DNA, the CDR3 is TGTGCCAGCAGTTACTCTTCTTTCGCGGGAACAGGGGCAGCTTTCTTT. The rearrangement uses TRBV6-5 and TRBJ1-1, with 7 positions matching TRBD1. This CDR3 has 16 residues. The ends lost 0 bases at V and 10 bases at J; junction bases unmatched: 14. Germline-derived CDR1 and CDR2 are MNHEY and SVGAGI.

J is TRBJ2-3 and V is TRBV20-1; 13 bases match TRBD2. The V segment lost 6 bases and the J segment 6 bases; nucleotides outside the gene matches: 9. The germline CDR1 and CDR2 sequences are DFQATT and SNEGSKA (reference sequence). This CDR3 region has 15 residues. This CDR3 is CSALHGTSGKDTQYF. CDR3 DNA sequence: TGCAGTGCCCTACACGGGACTAGCGGGAAGGATACGCAGTATTTT.

This clonotype was recorded many times. The chain is built from TRBV10-3 and TRBJ1-1; D not certain. Trimming took off 5 bases at V and 5 bases at J, with 15 bases between the two ends. CDR3 length: 14 amino acids. Looked up from germline, CDR1 is ENHRY and CDR2 is SYGVKD. The CDR3 nucleotides read TGTGCCATCAGTTCCGATGGGGTCTGGACTGAAGCTTTCTTT. As protein: CAISSDGVWTEAFF.

The chain couples TRBV12-3 or TRBV12-4 to TRBJ2-5; perhaps TRBD1 as D (6 bases). The V gene lost 4 bases and the J gene lost 2 bases, with 14 bases spanning the gap. This CDR3 spans 15 amino acids. CDR3 protein: CASSSGEIGQETQYF. The CDR3 region has the DNA TGTGCCAGCAGTTCAGGGGAAATCGGACAAGAGACCCAGTACTTC.

The rearrangement joins TRBV11-2 to TRBJ2-3; D is undetermined. CDR1 is SGHAT, CDR2 FQNNGV, per germline. CDR3 size: 14 residues. V was shortened by 0 bases and J by 0 bases, with 4 bases between the two germline ends. The CDR3 sequence: CASSLEKSTDTQYF. CDR3 nucleotide sequence: TGTGCCAGCAGCTTAGAAAAAAGCACAGATACGCAGTATTTT.

The V gene is TRBV6-1, the J gene TRBJ2-5, with 9 bases fitting TRBD2. Germline CDR1 MNHNS, CDR2 SASEGT. The junction had 10 bases not matched to a gene; V was cut back by 9 bases and J by 5 bases. CDR3 size: 14 residues. CDR3 region: CASGSGSGRETQYF. CDR3 DNA: TGTGCCAGTGGTAGCGGGAGTGGGAGGGAGACCCAGTACTTC.

The chain recombines TRBV20-1 with TRBJ2-1, with TRBD2 as a possible D gene (5 bases). The germline V gene has CDR1 DFQATT and CDR2 SNEGSKA (reference sequence). Trimming cost V 4 bases and J 0 bases, with 16 bases left between them. The CDR3 is 16 amino acids. CDR3 DNA: TGCAGTGCTAACTATTGGACTCTCAGCTCCTACAATGAGCAGTTCTTC. Protein: CSANYWTLSSYNEQFF.

J is TRBJ2-2 and V is TRBV5-1; D may be TRBD1 (6 bases). The CDR3 has 16 amino acids. V was clipped by 1 base and J by 1 base, with 11 bases between them. CDR1 and CDR2 (germline): SGHRS, YFSETQ. Written as DNA, the CDR3 is TGCGCCAGCAGCTTGAGGGGGACGGTGAACACCGGGGAGCTGTTTTTT. It yields the protein CASSLRGTVNTGELFF.

In this sample, this clonotype turned up many times. The rearrangement uses TRBV3-1 and TRBJ1-2; 7 bases are shared with TRBD1. The V and J ends lost 8 bases and 2 bases, in that order; junction bases with no gene match: 2. This CDR3 region has 12 residues. Germline CDR1 is LGHDT and CDR2 is YNNKEL (reference sequence). The CDR3: CASQGGNYGYTF. The DNA for the CDR3 is TGTGCCAGCCAAGGGGGCAACTATGGCTACACCTTC.

This chain joins TRBV4-1 and TRBJ2-7, with 8 bases lining up with TRBD1. J gave up 2 bases and V 4 bases, and 4 bases lay outside the gene matches. Germline V gene sequence: CDR1 MGHRA, CDR2 YSYEKL. This CDR3 contains 14 residues. The CDR3 DNA sequence: TGCGCCAGCAGCCGGGGACAGGCCCCCTACGAGCAGTACTTC. Protein: CASSRGQAPYEQYF.